This TCR beta chain was retrieved from a study of blood T cell repertoires in COVID-19. Study-level information: Nucleic acid was either cDNA or gDNA, and it came from T cells, B-cell-depleted T cells, or PBMCs.

Living in roughly 23 US areas, the participants were between roughly 18 and 95 years of age. Participants had their cohort set by participant-reported clinical history. Under the authors' procedure: Reference gene primer amplification in the assay estimated nucleated cell counts. The assay was immunoSEQ multiplex PCR, and TCRdb's table has in-frame clones only and misses some. The DNA gave D and trimming, while V, J and clone size come from that table. The sample records fewer than 500,000 clones, about 85% being singletons. This CDR3 is 14 amino acids long. V was cut by 7 bases and J by 0 bases, with 12 bases left in between. Per germline, CDR1 SEHNR and CDR2 FQNEAQ (reference sequence).

Sequencing used PBMCs or T cells enriched from blood (not recorded which). V usage is TRBV7-9 and J usage is TRBJ1-1; unclear D gene. The source is a young woman with acute COVID-19. CDR3 nucleotide sequence: TGTGCCAGCACCCGTTTTCCGTTGAACACTGAAGCTTTCTTT. Amino acids: CASTRFPLNTEAFF.